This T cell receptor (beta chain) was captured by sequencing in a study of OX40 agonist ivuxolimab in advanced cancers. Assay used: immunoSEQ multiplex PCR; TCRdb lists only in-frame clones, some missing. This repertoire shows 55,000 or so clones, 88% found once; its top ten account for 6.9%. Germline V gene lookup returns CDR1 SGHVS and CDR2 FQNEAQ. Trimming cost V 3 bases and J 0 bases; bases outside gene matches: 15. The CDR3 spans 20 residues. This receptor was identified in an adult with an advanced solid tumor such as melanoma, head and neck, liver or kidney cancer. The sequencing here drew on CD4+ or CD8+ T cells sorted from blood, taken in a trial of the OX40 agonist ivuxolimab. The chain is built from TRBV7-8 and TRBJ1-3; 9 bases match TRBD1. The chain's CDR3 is CASSFLSGQGRTGSGNTIYF. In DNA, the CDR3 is TGTGCCAGCAGCTTCCTGTCGGGACAGGGACGTACTGGCTCTGGAAACACCATATATTTT. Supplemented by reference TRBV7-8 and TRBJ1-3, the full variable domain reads GAGVSQSPRYKVAKRGQDVALRCDPISGHVSLFWYQQALGQGPEFLTYFQNEAQLDKSGLPSDRFFAERPEGSVSTLKIQRTQQEDSAVYLCASSFLSGQGRTGSGNTIYFGEGSWLTVV.